This record concerns one T cell receptor beta chain sequence. Under the authors' procedure: Reference gene primer amplification gave estimated nucleated cell counts. Clones were sequenced by immunoSEQ multiplex PCR, and TCRdb holds only the in-frame ones, with some missing. V and J calls and clone size are copied from that table; D and trimming were computed from the DNA. The sample lists around 250,000 clones; 86% were seen once. This entry comes from a study of blood T cell repertoires in COVID-19. About the study: The United States, Italy and Spain provided the acute and convalescent COVID-19 samples. From T cells, B-cell-depleted T cells, or PBMCs came the material, which was cDNA or gDNA.

Looked up from germline, CDR1 is SNHLY and CDR2 is FYNNEI. V gave up 4 bases and J gave up 8 bases, with 12 bases separating them. The CDR3 length is 13 residues. This chain links TRBV2 with TRBJ2-1, with D possibly being TRBD1 (6 bases). This sequence was found in an older man with acute or convalescent COVID-19. Sequenced sample: peripheral blood. DNA for the CDR3: TGTGCCAGCAGTGTACAGGGAAGATATGAGCAGTTCTTC. Amino acid sequence: CASSVQGRYEQFF.